A selection of T cell receptor beta chains follows, all from one sample in a study of yellow fever vaccine responses in identical twins. TCRdb re-derived calls from the RT-PCR reads in MiXCR, one entry per CDR3 protein. The sample records about 3,300 distinct CDR3 sequences, about 80% being singletons. The sample was T cells from blood (PBMCs), unsorted or a sorted subset (not recorded which), taken before or after yellow fever vaccination (not recorded which). The receptors derive from a woman aged 18-30 years who received the yellow fever vaccine. The CDR3 runs from the conserved cysteine through the conserved F or W. A D gene is named only where the DNA matches it firmly. The size field is filled for only some rows; it gives once, few, many or a size class.

V gene	D gene	J gene	clone size	CDR3 protein	CDR3 DNA
TRBV14	-	TRBJ2-7	-	CASSRTGTTDHEQYF	TGTGCCAGCAGCCGAACCGGGACCACGGACCACGAGCAGTACTTC
TRBV13	TRBD1	TRBJ2-5	-	CASSGTGGQETQYF	TGTGCCAGCAGCGGAACAGGGGGGCAAGAGACCCAGTACTTC
TRBV5-6	TRBD1	TRBJ2-7	-	CASSHGTGGFYEQYF	TGTGCCAGCAGCCACGGGACAGGGGGCTTCTACGAGCAGTACTTC
TRBV4-2	TRBD2	TRBJ2-5	-	CASSQVAGGLETQYF	TGTGCCAGCAGCCAAGTAGCGGGAGGATTGGAGACCCAGTACTTC
TRBV6-5	-	TRBJ2-2	-	CASSYLKGHLTGELFF	TGTGCCAGCAGTTACCTTAAAGGGCACCTCACCGGGGAGCTGTTTTTT
TRBV11-1	-	TRBJ2-5	-	CASSPPLAFGETQYF	TGTGCCAGCAGCCCCCCATTGGCCTTCGGTGAGACCCAGTACTTC
TRBV12-3/TRBV12-4	TRBD1	TRBJ1-3	-	CASSETGYGNTIYF	TGTGCCAGCAGTGAGACAGGGTACGGAAACACCATATATTTT
TRBV7-2	-	TRBJ1-1	-	CASSLGQNTEAFF	TGTGCCAGCAGCCTCGGACAGAACACTGAAGCTTTCTTT
TRBV18	-	TRBJ2-1	-	CASSLDSSYNEQFF	TGTGCCAGCTCTTTGGATTCCTCCTACAATGAGCAGTTCTTC
TRBV6-2/TRBV6-3	TRBD2	TRBJ2-7	-	CASSWTSGSYEQYF	TGTGCCAGCAGCTGGACTAGCGGGAGTTACGAGCAGTACTTC
TRBV18	-	TRBJ2-3	-	CASSPPGTDTQYF	TGTGCCAGCTCACCACCTGGCACAGATACGCAGTATTTT
TRBV29-1	TRBD2	TRBJ2-7	-	CSATSDYEQYF	TGCAGCGCGACTAGCGACTACGAGCAGTACTTC
TRBV4-2	TRBD1	TRBJ2-7	-	CASSQYQTGGYEQYF	TGTGCCAGCAGCCAATATCAGACAGGGGGCTACGAGCAGTACTTC
TRBV7-6	TRBD2	TRBJ2-1	-	CASSLLFLAGGPSYNEQFF	TGTGCCAGCAGCCTCCTCTTCCTAGCGGGGGGGCCCTCCTACAATGAGCAGTTCTTC
TRBV10-3	TRBD2	TRBJ2-1	-	CAISVTSVSYNEQFF	TGTGCCATCAGCGTTACTAGCGTGTCCTACAATGAGCAGTTCTTC
TRBV29-1	-	TRBJ2-7	-	CSVFDWSGEQYF	TGCAGCGTTTTCGACTGGTCCGGCGAGCAGTACTTC
TRBV15	TRBD1	TRBJ1-2	-	CATSYETGEHYGYTF	TGTGCCACCAGCTACGAGACAGGGGAACACTATGGCTACACCTTC
TRBV11-2	-	TRBJ2-1	-	CASSLVGDYEQFF	TGTGCCAGCAGCTTAGTAGGGGATTATGAGCAGTTCTTC
TRBV4-1	-	TRBJ2-7	-	CASSQEGGQNYEQYF	TGCGCCAGCAGCCAAGAAGGCGGACAGAACTACGAGCAGTACTTC
TRBV6-1	TRBD1	TRBJ2-5	-	CASRPPLDRDQETQYF	TGTGCCAGCAGGCCACCCCTCGACAGGGATCAAGAGACCCAGTACTTC
TRBV5-1	-	TRBJ1-1	-	CASSILWRDTEAFF	TGCGCCAGCAGCATTTTATGGAGGGACACTGAAGCTTTCTTT
TRBV14	-	TRBJ1-3	-	CASRHYSGNTIYF	TGTGCCAGCAGACATTACTCTGGAAACACCATATATTTT
TRBV11-1	-	TRBJ2-3	-	CASSLRGISSTDTQYF	TGTGCCAGCAGCCTCAGGGGAATATCTAGCACAGATACGCAGTATTTT
TRBV27	TRBD1	TRBJ1-2	-	CASSPPGQGIHGYTF	TGTGCCAGCAGTCCCCCGGGACAGGGGATTCATGGCTACACCTTC
TRBV29-1	-	TRBJ2-5	-	CSVERETQYF	TGCAGCGTTGAACGGGAGACCCAGTACTTC
TRBV4-1	-	TRBJ2-5	-	CASSQEHGGKTQYF	TGCGCCAGCAGCCAAGAGCATGGGGGAAAGACCCAGTACTTC
TRBV11-3	-	TRBJ2-3	-	CASSTGTGSTDTQYF	TGTGCCAGCAGCACCGGGACGGGAAGCACAGATACGCAGTATTTT
TRBV29-1	-	TRBJ1-1	-	CSVIDLNTEAFF	TGCAGCGTTATAGACTTGAACACTGAAGCTTTCTTT
TRBV2	-	TRBJ2-7	-	CASSDITSSYEQYF	TGTGCCAGCAGTGATATCACTTCCTCCTACGAGCAGTACTTC
TRBV7-9	-	TRBJ2-7	few	CASSYGPTYEQYF	TGTGCCAGCAGCTACGGGCCAACCTACGAGCAGTACTTC
TRBV7-9	-	TRBJ2-5	-	CASSFSMGETQYF	TGTGCCAGCAGCTTTTCGATGGGCGAGACCCAGTACTTC
TRBV4-2	TRBD2	TRBJ2-7	-	CASSQDMTSGSYEQYF	TGTGCCAGCAGCCAAGATATGACTAGCGGATCCTACGAGCAGTACTTC
TRBV3-1	-	TRBJ1-4	-	CASSQVGAWEKLFF	TGTGCCAGCAGCCAAGTTGGGGCTTGGGAAAAACTGTTTTTT
TRBV7-9	-	TRBJ1-4	-	CASSFQNEKLFF	TGTGCCAGCAGCTTCCAAAATGAAAAACTGTTTTTT
TRBV4-2	TRBD1	TRBJ2-7	-	CASSQALQGYEQYF	TGTGCCAGCAGCCAAGCGTTACAGGGGTACGAGCAGTACTTC
TRBV13	-	TRBJ2-5	-	CASSLLNQETQYF	TGTGCCAGCAGCCTACTAAACCAAGAGACCCAGTACTTC
TRBV28	-	TRBJ2-5	-	CASTPGPGALIETQYF	TGTGCCAGCACACCCGGGCCCGGGGCCTTAATAGAGACCCAGTACTTC
TRBV25-1	-	TRBJ2-7	-	CASSLSQGGAYEQYF	TGTGCCAGCAGTCTCTCACAGGGGGGGGCCTACGAGCAGTACTTC
TRBV7-2	-	TRBJ2-7	-	CASSPSSYEQYF	TGTGCCAGCAGCCCGAGCTCCTACGAGCAGTACTTC
TRBV28	-	TRBJ2-7	-	CASSLEGSYEQYF	TGTGCCAGCAGTTTAGAGGGCTCCTACGAGCAGTACTTC
TRBV18	-	TRBJ1-1	once	CASSPTGTEAFF	TGTGCCAGCTCACCTACAGGGACTGAAGCTTTCTTT
TRBV7-3	-	TRBJ2-1	-	CASSLGQNEQFF	TGTGCCAGCAGCCTGGGACAAAATGAGCAGTTCTTC
TRBV6-8	-	TRBJ1-3	-	CASSYVRGTSGNTIYF	TGTGCCAGCAGTTACGTCCGGGGGACCTCTGGAAACACCATATATTTT
TRBV9	-	TRBJ2-7	once	CASSVATSGANQYF	TGTGCCAGCAGCGTAGCTACTTCAGGGGCGAACCAGTACTTC
TRBV27	-	TRBJ2-7	-	CASSLSNEYLAYEQYF	TGTGCCAGCAGTTTATCGAACGAGTACCTTGCCTACGAGCAGTACTTC
TRBV28	-	TRBJ2-3	-	CASSYTDTQYF	TGTGCCAGCAGCTACACAGATACGCAGTATTTT
TRBV5-1	TRBD1	TRBJ1-5	-	CASSLEGGDQPQHF	TGCGCCAGCAGCTTGGAAGGGGGCGATCAGCCCCAGCATTTT
TRBV15	-	TRBJ2-3	-	CATSIAPLLTDTQYF	TGTGCCACCAGCATAGCACCACTCCTCACAGATACGCAGTATTTT
TRBV15	-	TRBJ2-3	-	CATSGTKQGRSTDTQYF	TGTGCCACCAGCGGCACTAAACAGGGTCGATCCACAGATACGCAGTATTTT
TRBV5-1	TRBD1	TRBJ1-6	-	CASSFGQGYSPLHF	TGCGCCAGCAGCTTCGGACAGGGATACTCACCCCTCCACTTT
TRBV11-3	TRBD2	TRBJ2-7	-	CASSEPGLAYEQYF	TGTGCCAGCAGCGAACCGGGACTAGCCTACGAGCAGTACTTC
TRBV14	-	TRBJ2-1	-	CASSRESSYNEQFF	TGTGCCAGCAGCCGGGAAAGCTCCTACAATGAGCAGTTCTTC
TRBV11-1	-	TRBJ2-2	-	CASSLVPGELFF	TGTGCCAGCAGCTTAGTACCCGGGGAGCTGTTTTTT
TRBV11-3	-	TRBJ2-1	-	CASSLGPLGTYNEQFF	TGTGCCAGCAGCTTAGGCCCCCTTGGGACCTACAATGAGCAGTTCTTC
TRBV6-4	-	TRBJ1-1	-	CASSDTGGDTEAFF	TGTGCCAGCAGTGACACCGGGGGGGACACTGAAGCTTTCTTT